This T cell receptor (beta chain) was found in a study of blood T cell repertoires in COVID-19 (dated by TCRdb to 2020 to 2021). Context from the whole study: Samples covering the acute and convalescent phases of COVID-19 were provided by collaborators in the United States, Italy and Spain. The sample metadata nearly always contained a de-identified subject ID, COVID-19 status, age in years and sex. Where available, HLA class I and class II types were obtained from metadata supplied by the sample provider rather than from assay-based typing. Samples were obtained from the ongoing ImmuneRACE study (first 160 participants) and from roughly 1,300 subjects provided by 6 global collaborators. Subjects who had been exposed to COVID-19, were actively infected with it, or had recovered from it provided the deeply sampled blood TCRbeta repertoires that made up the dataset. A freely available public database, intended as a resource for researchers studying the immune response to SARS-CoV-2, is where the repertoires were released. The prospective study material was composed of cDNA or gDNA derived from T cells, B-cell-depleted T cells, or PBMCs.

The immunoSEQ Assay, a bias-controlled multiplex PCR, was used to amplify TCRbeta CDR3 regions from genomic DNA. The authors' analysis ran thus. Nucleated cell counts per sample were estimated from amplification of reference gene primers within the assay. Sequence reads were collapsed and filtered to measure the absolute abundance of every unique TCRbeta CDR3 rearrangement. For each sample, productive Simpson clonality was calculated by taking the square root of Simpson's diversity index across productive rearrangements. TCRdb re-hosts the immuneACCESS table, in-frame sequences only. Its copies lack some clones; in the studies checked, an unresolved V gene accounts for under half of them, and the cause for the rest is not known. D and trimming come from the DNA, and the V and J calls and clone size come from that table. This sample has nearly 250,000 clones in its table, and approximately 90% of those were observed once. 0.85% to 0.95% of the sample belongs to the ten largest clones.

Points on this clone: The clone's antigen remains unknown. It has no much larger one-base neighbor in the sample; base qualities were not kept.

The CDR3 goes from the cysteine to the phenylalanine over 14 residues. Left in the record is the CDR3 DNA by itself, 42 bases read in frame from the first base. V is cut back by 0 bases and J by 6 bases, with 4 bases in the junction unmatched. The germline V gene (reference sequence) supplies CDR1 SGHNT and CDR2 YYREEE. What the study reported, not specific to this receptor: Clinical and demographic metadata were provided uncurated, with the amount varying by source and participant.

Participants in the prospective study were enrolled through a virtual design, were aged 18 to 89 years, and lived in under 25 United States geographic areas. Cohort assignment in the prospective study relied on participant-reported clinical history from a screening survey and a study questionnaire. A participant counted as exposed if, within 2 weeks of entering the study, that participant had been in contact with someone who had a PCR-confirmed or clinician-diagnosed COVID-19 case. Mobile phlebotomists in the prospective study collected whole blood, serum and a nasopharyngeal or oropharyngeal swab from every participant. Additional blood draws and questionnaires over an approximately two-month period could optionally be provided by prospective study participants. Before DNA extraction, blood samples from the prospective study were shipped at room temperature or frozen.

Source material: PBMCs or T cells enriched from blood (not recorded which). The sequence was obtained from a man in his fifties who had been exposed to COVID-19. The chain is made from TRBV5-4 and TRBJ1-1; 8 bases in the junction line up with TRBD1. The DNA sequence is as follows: TGTGCCAGCAGCTTGGCCCAGGGGGCGTCTGAAGCTTTCTTT. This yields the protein CASSLAQGASEAFF.